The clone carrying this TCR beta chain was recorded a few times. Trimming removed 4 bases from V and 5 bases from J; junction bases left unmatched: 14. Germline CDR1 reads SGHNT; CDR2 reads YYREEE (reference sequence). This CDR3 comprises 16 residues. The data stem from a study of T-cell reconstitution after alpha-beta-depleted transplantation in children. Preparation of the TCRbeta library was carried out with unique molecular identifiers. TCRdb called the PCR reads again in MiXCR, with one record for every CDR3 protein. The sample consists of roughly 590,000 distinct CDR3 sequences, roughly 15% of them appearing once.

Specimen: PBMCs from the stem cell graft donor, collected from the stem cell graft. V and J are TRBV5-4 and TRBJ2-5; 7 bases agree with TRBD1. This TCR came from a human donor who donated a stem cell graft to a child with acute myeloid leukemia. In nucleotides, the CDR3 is TGTGCCAGCAGCCAACCCGAGACAGGGCGGCGGGAGACCCAGTACTTC. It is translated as CASSQPETGRRETQYF.